This passage covers 27 T cell receptor beta chains from one sample sequenced in a study of blood T cell repertoires in COVID-19 (TCRdb year 2020). Receptor amplification or capture employed the immunoSEQ multiplex PCR assay. In TCRdb, the immuneACCESS table is reduced to in-frame sequences with V and J assigned. These tables do not hold every clone; where another copy was compared, an unresolved V gene accounts for under half, and the others remain unexplained. This sample holds approximately 94,000 clones; 84% were observed only once. Roughly 24% of the sample is held by the ten biggest clonotypes. Sequenced sample: peripheral blood. These receptors all come from a human donor in a cohort sampled during active COVID-19.

This chain links TRBV11-2 with TRBJ2-3, with 9 bases aligning to TRBD1. V gave up 5 bases and J gave up 5 bases; unmatched junction bases: 8. Germline V gene lookup returns CDR1 SGHAT and CDR2 FQNNGV. This CDR3 contains 15 residues. The CDR3 DNA is TGTGCCAGCAGCGGTAGACAGGGGGGGGGAGATACGCAGTATTTT. Translated: CASSGRQGGGDTQYF.

The genes are TRBV19 and TRBJ1-6, with 8 bases identical to TRBD1. The CDR3 is 14 residues long. J gave up 4 bases and V 7 bases, and 3 bases lay outside the gene matches. Germline loops: CDR1 LNHDA, CDR2 SQIVND (reference sequence). For the CDR3, the DNA is TGTGCCAGTATGGGGACAGGTTATAATTCACCCCTCCACTTT. Translation gives CASMGTGYNSPLHF.

The J gene is TRBJ2-3, the V gene TRBV19; 11 bases are shared with TRBD2. The ends lost 4 bases at V and 1 base at J; junction bases unmatched: 10. The germline CDR1 and CDR2 sequences are LNHDA and SQIVND (reference sequence). CDR3 length: 18 residues. The CDR3 sequence is CASSRKIAGGPRTDTQYF. The DNA for the CDR3 is TGTGCCAGTAGTAGGAAAATAGCGGGGGGGCCCCGCACAGATACGCAGTATTTT.

This chain connects TRBV5-1 to TRBJ2-7; D might be TRBD2 (5 bases). Germline values: CDR1 SGHRS, CDR2 YFSETQ. CDR3 length: 12 residues. Between the trimmed V and J ends, which lost 3 bases and 3 bases, there was a span of 7 bases. The CDR3 DNA reads as TGCGCCAGCAGCTCCACTAGCTACGAGCAGTACTTC. Its protein is CASSSTSYEQYF.

This clone turned up a few times. CDR3 residues: CASSRGNSGNTIYF. Written as DNA, the CDR3 is TGTGCCAGCAGCCGCGGGAACTCTGGAAACACCATATATTTT. The chain uses TRBV3-1 (or the pseudogene TRBV3-2) and TRBJ1-3; D gene uncertain. Between the trimmed V and J ends, which lost 4 bases and 0 bases, there was a span of 7 bases. In germline, CDR1 is LGHDT, CDR2 YNNKEL (reference sequence). There are 14 residues in the CDR3.

The chain recombines TRBV7-9 with TRBJ2-7; 9 nucleotides line up with TRBD2. The CDR3 sequence is 17 residues long. Germline CDR1 SEHNR, CDR2 FQNEAQ (reference sequence). V trimming: 5 bases; J trimming: 0 bases; junction bases outside the gene matches: 11. CDR3 sequence reads: CASSGLPIAGASYEQYF. As DNA, the CDR3 is TGTGCCAGCAGCGGACTCCCTATAGCGGGAGCCTCCTACGAGCAGTACTTC.

The V and J genes are TRBV29-1 and TRBJ1-1; 9 nucleotides line up with TRBD1. CDR3 length: 14 residues. Germline lookup yields CDR1 SQVTM and CDR2 ANQGSEA. With V trimmed by 1 base and J by 1 base, 1 base remained unmatched. CDR3 amino acids: CSVEVTGGNTEAFF. The CDR3 DNA reads as TGCAGCGTTGAAGTGACAGGGGGGAACACTGAAGCTTTCTTT.

J is TRBJ2-7 and V is TRBV6-2 or TRBV6-3; D is possibly TRBD1 (6 bases). The CDR3 spans 15 residues. From germline, CDR1 is MNHEY and CDR2 SVGEGT. The V and J ends lost 3 bases and 3 bases respectively, with 15 bases between them. The CDR3 region is CASSYGVQGSYEQYF. CDR3 sequence (DNA): TGTGCCAGCAGTTATGGGGTGCAGGGGAGCTACGAGCAGTACTTC.

The chain recombines TRBV19 with TRBJ2-4; 11 positions match TRBD2. This CDR3 comprises 17 residues. Germline-derived CDR1 and CDR2 are LNHDA and SQIVND (reference sequence). V trimming: 0 bases; J trimming: 8 bases; junction bases outside the gene matches: 9. This CDR3 is CASSIDRVAGGADIQYF. CDR3 DNA: TGTGCCAGTAGTATAGACCGAGTAGCGGGAGGGGCTGACATTCAGTACTTC.

V gene TRBV5-4 combines with J gene TRBJ2-1; perhaps TRBD1 as D (5 bases). V shed 1 base and J shed 7 bases, with 9 bases lying between them. CDR3 size: 13 residues. Germline loops: CDR1 SGHNT, CDR2 YYREEE (reference sequence). CDR3 region: CASSLPQGNEQFF. CDR3 bases: TGTGCCAGCAGCTTGCCCCAGGGTAATGAGCAGTTCTTC.

This rearrangement joins TRBV3-1 (or the pseudogene TRBV3-2) to TRBJ2-7, with TRBD2 matching 9 bases. Looked up from germline, CDR1 is LGHDT and CDR2 is YNNKEL (reference sequence). CDR3 length equals 16 residues. V dropped 1 base and J dropped 3; count of bases not matched to a gene: 7. CDR3 residues: CASSQGRRGGFYEQYF. DNA of the CDR3: TGTGCCAGCAGCCAAGGTAGGCGGGGGGGCTTCTACGAGCAGTACTTC.

V usage is TRBV14 and J usage is TRBJ2-5; D is undetermined. This CDR3 is built from 15 residues. The ends were cut back, 2 bases at V and 4 bases at J, with 14 bases in the middle. CDR1 is SGHDN, CDR2 FVKESK, per germline. This chain's CDR3 is CASSQKAPLGETQYF. The CDR3 DNA reads as TGTGCCAGCAGCCAAAAAGCCCCCCTAGGAGAGACCCAGTACTTC.

The V gene is TRBV9, the J gene TRBJ1-2, with unresolved D. The CDR3 has 15 amino acids. V gave up 1 base and J gave up 4 bases, with 14 bases separating them. Germline values: CDR1 SGDLS, CDR2 YYNGEE. CDR3 amino acids: CASSVYTSMVYGYTF. DNA of the CDR3: TGTGCCAGCAGCGTATATACCAGTATGGTCTATGGCTACACCTTC.

CDR3: CSVDQDRASEAFF. The CDR3 DNA sequence: TGCAGCGTTGACCAAGACAGGGCATCTGAAGCTTTCTTT. The chain has TRBV29-1 and TRBJ1-1; TRBD1 aligns across 7 bases. This CDR3 contains 13 residues. V lost 3 bases and J lost 6; bases outside the gene matches: 7. Per germline, CDR1 SQVTM and CDR2 ANQGSEA.

This chain joins TRBV7-2 and TRBJ1-5, with 7 positions matching TRBD1. CDR3 length: 15 residues. Germline trimming cut 1 base from V and 3 bases from J; bases unmatched to any gene: 3. Germline V gene data show CDR1 as SGHTA and CDR2 as FQGNSA. The CDR3 protein is CASSLGQGINQPQHF. In DNA, the CDR3 is TGTGCCAGCAGCTTAGGACAGGGAATCAATCAGCCCCAGCATTTT.

This chain links TRBV1 with TRBJ2-4; the D call in the table, TRBD1, was not verified against the DNA. TRBV1 is tagged as a pseudogene. The CDR3 is 14 amino acids. The CDR3 protein is CTSSQVTGENIQYF. The CDR3 coding sequence is TGCACCAGCAGCCAAGTAACAGGCGAAAACATTCAGTACTTC.

This clone has only one observation. This chain joins TRBV15 and TRBJ2-3, with D perhaps TRBD1 (5 bases). V was cut by 5 bases and J by 1 base, with 10 bases left in between. The CDR3 totals 14 residues. CDR1 is LNHNV, CDR2 YYDKDF, per germline (reference sequence). This chain's CDR3 is CATSAVTGTDTQYF. CDR3 DNA: TGTGCCACCAGCGCCGTGACAGGCACAGATACGCAGTATTTT.

This clone was seen once. This chain uses TRBV5-1 with TRBJ2-2; TRBD2 is a possible D gene (5 bases). Looked up from germline, CDR1 is SGHRS and CDR2 is YFSETQ. The V and J ends lost 0 bases and 6 bases respectively, with 15 bases between them. The CDR3 length is 16 residues. The CDR3 here is CASSLASPIIAGELFF. The CDR3 DNA follows: TGCGCCAGCAGCTTGGCTAGCCCCATTATAGCCGGGGAGCTGTTTTTT.

This chain links TRBV12-3 or TRBV12-4 with TRBJ1-1; 9 nucleotides line up with TRBD1. The CDR3 contains 13 residues. Unmatched junction bases numbered 5, after V lost 7 bases and J lost 5 bases. DNA for the CDR3: TGTGCCAGCACCGAGGACAGGGGTACTGAAGCTTTCTTT. It specifies CASTEDRGTEAFF.

V is TRBV7-2 and J is TRBJ1-5; 12 positions match TRBD1. The ends lost 6 bases at V and 2 bases at J; junction bases unmatched: 8. Germline values: CDR1 SGHTA, CDR2 FQGNSA. This CDR3 comprises 17 residues. The chain's CDR3 is CASSIGTGGFGNQPQHF. The CDR3 DNA is TGTGCCAGCAGTATAGGGACAGGGGGCTTTGGCAATCAGCCCCAGCATTTT. The variable domain in full, completed from reference TRBV7-2 and TRBJ1-5, reads GAGVSQSPSNKVTEKGKDVELRCDPISGHTALYWYRQSLGQGLEFLIYFQGNSAPDKSGLPSDRFSAERTGGSVSTLTIQRTQQEDSAVYLCASSIGTGGFGNQPQHFGDGTRLSIL.

The chain combines TRBV5-1 with TRBJ2-3; 10 bases are a match to TRBD2. Trimming cost V 4 bases and J 3 bases; bases outside gene matches: 8. CDR1 and CDR2 (germline): SGHRS, YFSETQ. This CDR3 spans 16 amino acids. The CDR3 region is CASSLTAGGPTDTQYF. Here the CDR3 DNA reads TGCGCCAGCAGCCTCACAGCGGGGGGGCCAACAGATACGCAGTATTTT.

The CDR3, as DNA: TGTGCCAGCAGTGTACAGGGACTAGGTATTGAGCCCCAGCATTTT. Its translation: CASSVQGLGIEPQHF. This chain uses TRBV2 with TRBJ1-5; possible D gene TRBD1, 6 bases. This CDR3 has 15 amino acids. Germline V lookup: CDR1 SNHLY, CDR2 FYNNEI. V was cut by 4 bases and J by 8 bases, with 18 bases left in between.

Points on this clone: One junction end does not reproduce the germline sequence, and a read error may be involved. V is TRBV7-7 and J is TRBJ2-3; 12 nucleotides line up with TRBD2. The CDR3 consists of 13 residues. Germline CDR1 is SSHAT and CDR2 is FNYEAQ (reference sequence). The chain's CDR3 is CASSRLAGDTQYF. As DNA, the CDR3 is TGTGCTAGCAGCCGACTAGCGGGAGACACGCAGTATTTT.

This clone was found a few times. The gene calls are TRBV5-1 and TRBJ2-7, with 7 bases lining up with TRBD1. The CDR3 is 12 amino acids. Trimming removed 4 bases from V and 4 bases from J; junction bases left unmatched: 2. Germline V gene data show CDR1 as SGHRS and CDR2 as YFSETQ. CDR3 region: CASSATGYEQYF. The CDR3 coding sequence is TGCGCCAGCAGCGCGACAGGGTACGAGCAGTACTTC.

The rearrangement joins TRBV28 to TRBJ2-2; weak D call: TRBD1 (6 bases). The V end was cut by 0 bases, the J end by 8 bases, with 10 bases between. Germline V CDR1 and CDR2: MDHEN, SYDVKM. The CDR3 covers 14 residues. The CDR3 sequence is CASSLWGQGGELFF. The CDR3 DNA reads as TGTGCCAGCAGTTTATGGGGACAAGGAGGGGAGCTGTTTTTT.

The chain couples TRBV28 to TRBJ2-7, with TRBD1 identical over 12 bases. J gave up 3 bases and V 6 bases, and 12 bases lay outside the gene matches. The germline V gene has CDR1 MDHEN and CDR2 SYDVKM. The CDR3 sequence is 17 residues long. The CDR3 region is CASRKNRDRGRSYEQYF. The CDR3 DNA sequence: TGTGCCAGCAGGAAAAACCGGGACAGGGGGCGAAGCTACGAGCAGTACTTC.

This clone was recorded only once. The chain links TRBV19 to TRBJ1-2, with TRBD1 matching over 11 bases. From germline, CDR1 is LNHDA and CDR2 SQIVND (reference sequence). V trimming: 0 bases; J trimming: 2 bases; junction bases outside the gene matches: 5. The CDR3 is 17 amino acids. The CDR3 coding sequence is TGTGCCAGTAGTATAGACCTCGGGACAGGGGGGAACTATGGCTACACCTTC. This encodes CASSIDLGTGGNYGYTF.